Below are 16 T cell receptor beta chains sequenced from a single sample in a study of CD8 T cells in Susac syndrome. Reverse transcription of about 0.5 to 1 ug RNA used random hexamers. MiXCR, run by TCRdb on the immunoSEQ multiplex PCR reads, gives a single entry per CDR3 protein. This sample carries roughly 120,000 distinct CDR3 sequences, 85% to 95% of them seen once, and the ten largest clones take around 0.085%. The sequenced sample was CD4+ T cells from PBMCs. The receptors shown here come from a human donor with multiple sclerosis.

CDR3 in amino acids: CASSLEQGDQPQHF. The CDR3 DNA reads TGTGCCAGCAGCTTAGAACAGGGGGATCAGCCCCAGCATTTT. The rearrangement joins TRBV7-2 to TRBJ1-5; 8 bases align to TRBD1. CDR1 and CDR2 from the germline V gene are SGHTA and FQGNSA. The CDR3 is 14 residues long. V gave up 1 base and J gave up 5 bases; unmatched junction bases: 1.

The V call is TRBV4-3, the J call TRBJ1-1; possibly TRBD1 for D (5 bases). The germline V gene has CDR1 LGHNA and CDR2 YSLEER. The V end lost 4 bases, the J end lost 4 bases, and 13 bases lay between the germline ends. The CDR3 is 14 amino acids. CDR3 amino acids: CASSRLLRGTEAFF. The CDR3, as DNA: TGCGCCAGCAGCCGCCTTCTGAGGGGCACTGAAGCTTTCTTT.

This chain links TRBV10-3 with TRBJ1-1; D is undetermined. CDR3 size: 15 residues. Germline CDR1 reads ENHRY; CDR2 reads SYGVKD. The V end lost 0 bases, the J end lost 0 bases, and 8 bases lay between the germline ends. CDR3 coding DNA: TGTGCCATCAGTGAGTCCGGCGGGATGAACACTGAAGCTTTCTTT. Translated, it gives CAISESGGMNTEAFF.

This chain links TRBV5-1 with TRBJ2-3; tentatively, D is TRBD2 (7 bases). The CDR3 runs 15 residues. The germline V and J ends were trimmed by 6 bases and 3 bases, with 17 bases remaining between them. Germline-derived CDR1 and CDR2 are SGHRS and YFSETQ. CDR3 loop: CASKGGAGSTDTQYF. The CDR3 DNA sequence: TGCGCCAGCAAGGGGGGGGCAGGGTCTACAGATACGCAGTATTTT.

The chain recombines TRBV2 with TRBJ2-1; 12 nucleotides agree with TRBD2. J gave up 13 bases and V 6 bases, and 13 bases lay outside the gene matches. Germline V gives CDR1 SNHLY, CDR2 FYNNEI. The CDR3 has 15 residues. The CDR3 here is CASRATSGGSQEQFF. The DNA of the CDR3 is TGTGCCAGCAGAGCTACTAGCGGGGGGAGTCAGGAACAGTTCTTC.

This clonotype was detected only once. The chain links TRBV18 to TRBJ2-1; 7 bases map to TRBD1. This CDR3 contains 13 residues. V trimming: 4 bases; J trimming: 7 bases; junction bases outside the gene matches: 4. CDR1 and CDR2 (germline): KGHSH, LQKENI. In DNA, the CDR3 is TGTGCCAGCTCACTCGGGACAGCAAATGAGCAGTTCTTC. It yields the protein CASSLGTANEQFF.

The J gene is TRBJ1-5, the V gene TRBV30; D remains ambiguous. V was cut by 1 base and J by 8 bases, with 9 bases left in between. CDR1 is GTSNPN, CDR2 SVGIG, per germline (reference sequence). This CDR3 is built from 12 residues. The CDR3 here is CAWSENTEPQHF. DNA of the CDR3: TGTGCCTGGAGTGAAAATACGGAGCCCCAGCATTTT.

The rearrangement links TRBV20-1 to TRBJ2-4; 7 bases line up with TRBD1. CDR1 is DFQATT, CDR2 SNEGSKA, per germline (reference sequence). With 5 bases clipped from V and 9 bases from J, the junction kept 10 bases outside the gene matches. The CDR3 length is 13 residues. As DNA, the CDR3 is TGCAGTGCTTTTGAGACAGGGTGGGGCATTCAGTACTTC. Its protein is CSAFETGWGIQYF.

J is TRBJ1-2 and V is TRBV7-9; D is unclear. This CDR3 has 13 residues. Looked up from germline, CDR1 is SEHNR and CDR2 is FQNEAQ (reference sequence). Trimming removed 3 bases at V and 4 bases at J, with 9 bases between. The CDR3 region has the DNA TGTGCCAGCAGCTTCGGACCCGGCTATGGCTACACCTTC. As protein: CASSFGPGYGYTF.

This clonotype was seen only once. This chain joins TRBV12-3 or TRBV12-4 and TRBJ1-1; 7 bases fit TRBD1. J lost 2 bases, V lost 10 bases, and 7 bases had no gene match. This CDR3 region has 13 residues. The CDR3 region has the DNA TGTGCCATTAGACAGGGAGAAAACACTGAAGCTTTCTTT. This translates into CAIRQGENTEAFF.

Here the CDR3 DNA reads TGTGCCAGTAGTTTCCAGGGCGGCGACACTGAAGCTTTCTTT. Its translation is CASSFQGGDTEAFF. This chain links TRBV19 with TRBJ1-1; D is possibly TRBD1 (5 bases). The CDR3 loop spans 14 amino acids. Germline V CDR1 and CDR2: LNHDA, SQIVND (reference sequence). Trimming took off 5 bases at V and 3 bases at J, with 13 bases between the two ends.

The chain uses TRBV18 and TRBJ1-4; D is uncertain. The CDR3 length is 17 residues. The germline V and J ends were trimmed by 3 bases and 3 bases, with 17 bases remaining between them. Per the germline V gene, CDR1 is KGHSH and CDR2 is LQKENI. The CDR3 DNA is TGTGCCAGCTCACCTACGGTTGGAGGGATGGCTAATGAAAAACTGTTTTTT. It codes for CASSPTVGGMANEKLFF.

A remark on this clonotype: Compared with germline, one end of the junction differs, possibly owing to a read error. This chain joins TRBV5-1 and TRBJ1-1; D uncertain. The CDR3 extends over 13 amino acids. Germline V CDR1 and CDR2: SGHRS, YFSETQ. As DNA, the CDR3 is TGCGCCAGCAGCCCGACGACACTTTCTGACGCTTTCTTT. It encodes CASSPTTLSDAFF.

This CDR3 reads CASSSPVRDGYTF. The CDR3 DNA sequence: TGTGCCAGCAGCTCGCCTGTAAGGGACGGCTACACCTTC. The chain links TRBV2 to TRBJ1-2, with a tentative D call TRBD1 (5 bases). Between the trimmed V and J ends, which lost 6 bases and 8 bases, there was a span of 16 bases. This CDR3 comprises 13 residues. Germline-derived CDR1 and CDR2 are SNHLY and FYNNEI.

The chain carries TRBV5-5 and TRBJ2-7; D not certain. V was trimmed by 3 bases and J by 2 bases, leaving 12 bases between them. Germline CDR1 is SGHKS and CDR2 is YYEKEE (reference sequence). The CDR3 extends over 14 amino acids. The DNA for the CDR3 is TGTGCCAGCAGCTCAGTCGAAGTCGCCTACGAGCAGTACTTC. This translates into CASSSVEVAYEQYF.

V gene TRBV5-1 combines with J gene TRBJ1-5; 7 bases align to TRBD1. The V gene's germline CDR1 is SGHRS and CDR2 YFSETQ. This CDR3 region has 15 residues. With 4 bases clipped from V and 9 bases from J, the junction kept 13 bases outside the gene matches. The CDR3 nucleotides are TGCGCCAGCAGCCCCGGCGAGGGGGCGGGACGGCCCCAGCATTTT. Protein sequence: CASSPGEGAGRPQHF.